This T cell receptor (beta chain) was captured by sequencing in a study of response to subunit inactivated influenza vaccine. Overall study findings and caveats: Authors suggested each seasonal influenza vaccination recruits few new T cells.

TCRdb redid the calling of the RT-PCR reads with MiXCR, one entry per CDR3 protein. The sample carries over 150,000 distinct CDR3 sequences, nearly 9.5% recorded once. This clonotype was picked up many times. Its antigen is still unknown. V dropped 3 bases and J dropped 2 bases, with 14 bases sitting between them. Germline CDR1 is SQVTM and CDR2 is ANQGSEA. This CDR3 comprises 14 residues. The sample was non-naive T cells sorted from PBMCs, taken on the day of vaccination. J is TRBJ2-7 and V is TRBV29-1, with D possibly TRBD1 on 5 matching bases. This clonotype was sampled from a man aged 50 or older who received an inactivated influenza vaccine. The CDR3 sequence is CSVEGLRTPYEQYF. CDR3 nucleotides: TGCAGCGTTGAGGGCCTCAGGACACCCTACGAGCAGTACTTC.